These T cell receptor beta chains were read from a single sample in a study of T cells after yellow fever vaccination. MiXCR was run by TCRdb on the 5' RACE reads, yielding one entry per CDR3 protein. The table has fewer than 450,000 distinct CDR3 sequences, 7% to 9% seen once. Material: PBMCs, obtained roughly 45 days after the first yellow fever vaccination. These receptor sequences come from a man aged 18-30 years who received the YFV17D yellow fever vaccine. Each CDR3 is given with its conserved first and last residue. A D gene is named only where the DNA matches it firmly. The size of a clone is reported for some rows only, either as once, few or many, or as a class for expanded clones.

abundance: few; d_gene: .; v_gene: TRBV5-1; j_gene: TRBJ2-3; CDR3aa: CASTGNRGTDTQYF; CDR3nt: TGCGCCAGCACCGGGAATAGAGGCACAGATACGCAGTATTTT
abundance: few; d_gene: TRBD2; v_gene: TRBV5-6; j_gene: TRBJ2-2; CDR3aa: CASSVGLARNTGELFF; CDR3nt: TGTGCCAGCAGCGTTGGACTAGCGAGGAACACCGGGGAGCTGTTTTTT
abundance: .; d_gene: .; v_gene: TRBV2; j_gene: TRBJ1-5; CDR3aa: CASSEHPRGPQHF; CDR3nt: TGTGCCAGCAGTGAGCACCCACGGGGTCCCCAGCATTTT
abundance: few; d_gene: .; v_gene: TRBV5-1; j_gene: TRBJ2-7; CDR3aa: CASSLRGYPIYEQYF; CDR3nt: TGCGCCAGCAGCTTGCGGGGATACCCAATTTACGAGCAGTACTTC
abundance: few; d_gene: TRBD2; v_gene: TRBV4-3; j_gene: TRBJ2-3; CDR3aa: CASSQDPGLAWDTQYF; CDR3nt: TGCGCCAGCAGCCAGGATCCGGGACTAGCATGGGATACGCAGTATTTT
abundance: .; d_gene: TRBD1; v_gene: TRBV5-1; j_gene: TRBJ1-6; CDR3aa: CASSLIPGQENSPLHF; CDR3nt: TGCGCCAGCAGCTTGATACCGGGACAGGAGAATTCACCCCTCCACTTT
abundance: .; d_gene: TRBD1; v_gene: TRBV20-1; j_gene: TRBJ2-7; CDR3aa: CSARLGQGSSYEQYF; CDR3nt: TGCAGTGCTAGACTAGGACAGGGGAGCTCCTACGAGCAGTACTTC
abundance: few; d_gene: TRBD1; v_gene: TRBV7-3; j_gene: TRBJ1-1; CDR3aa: CASSSTGTGGYTEAFF; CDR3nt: TGTGCCAGCAGCTCTACCGGGACAGGGGGCTACACTGAAGCTTTCTTT
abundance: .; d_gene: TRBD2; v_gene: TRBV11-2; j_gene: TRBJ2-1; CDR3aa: CASSITSGGARRSYNEQFF; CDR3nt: TGTGCCAGCAGCATTACTAGCGGGGGGGCTCGGCGGTCCTACAATGAGCAGTTCTTC
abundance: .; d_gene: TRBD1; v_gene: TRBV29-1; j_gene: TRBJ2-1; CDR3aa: CSVEVNRGGDEQFF; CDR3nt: TGCAGCGTTGAAGTAAACAGGGGTGGGGATGAGCAGTTCTTC
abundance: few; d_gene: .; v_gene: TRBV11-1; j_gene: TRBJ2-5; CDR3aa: CASSSSRDTVLGQETQYF; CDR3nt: TGTGCCAGCAGCTCGTCCCGGGACACGGTTTTAGGCCAAGAGACCCAGTACTTC
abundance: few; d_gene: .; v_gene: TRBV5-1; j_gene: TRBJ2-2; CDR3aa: CASRRESGRGTGELFF; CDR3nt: TGCGCCAGCAGACGGGAGTCCGGCAGGGGAACCGGGGAGCTGTTTTTT
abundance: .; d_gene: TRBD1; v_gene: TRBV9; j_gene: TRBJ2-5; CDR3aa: CASSVGTGGPQETQYF; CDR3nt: TGTGCCAGCAGCGTGGGGACAGGGGGCCCCCAGGAGACCCAGTACTTC
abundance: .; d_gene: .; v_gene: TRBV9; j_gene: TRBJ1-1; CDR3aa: CASSRRLLRGGTEAFF; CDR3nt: TGTGCCAGCAGCCGGAGGTTATTGCGGGGAGGAACTGAAGCTTTCTTT
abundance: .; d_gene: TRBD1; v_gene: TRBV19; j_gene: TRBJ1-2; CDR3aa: CASSQGTGSNYGYTF; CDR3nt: TGTGCCAGTAGCCAAGGGACAGGTTCTAACTATGGCTACACCTTC
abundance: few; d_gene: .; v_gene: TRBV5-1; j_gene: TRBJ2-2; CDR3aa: CASSLVLNTGELFF; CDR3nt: TGCGCCAGCAGCTTGGTTTTGAACACCGGGGAGCTGTTTTTT
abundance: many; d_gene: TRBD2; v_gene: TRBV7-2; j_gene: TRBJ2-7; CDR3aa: CASSFSGGYEQYF; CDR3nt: TGTGCCAGCAGCTTTAGCGGGGGCTACGAGCAGTACTTC
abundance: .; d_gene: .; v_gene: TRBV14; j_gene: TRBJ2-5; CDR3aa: CASSPLPAETQYF; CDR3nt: TGTGCCAGCAGCCCCCTCCCCGCGGAGACCCAGTACTTC
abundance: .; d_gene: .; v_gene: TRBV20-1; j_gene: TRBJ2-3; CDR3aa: CSARITDTQYF; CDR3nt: TGCAGTGCTAGGATAACAGATACGCAGTATTTT
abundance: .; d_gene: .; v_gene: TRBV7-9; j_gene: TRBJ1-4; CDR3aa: CASSLPGVSTNEKLFF; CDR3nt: TGTGCCAGCAGCCTACCCGGGGTATCCACTAATGAAAAACTGTTTTTT
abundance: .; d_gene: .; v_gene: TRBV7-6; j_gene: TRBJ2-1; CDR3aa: CASSRYTLGNEQFF; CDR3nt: TGTGCCAGCAGCCGTTATACCCTCGGCAATGAGCAGTTCTTC
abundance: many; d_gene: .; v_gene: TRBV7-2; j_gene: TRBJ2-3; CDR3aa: CASSPPSSTDTQYF; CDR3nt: TGTGCCAGCAGTCCCCCTTCGAGCACAGATACGCAGTATTTT
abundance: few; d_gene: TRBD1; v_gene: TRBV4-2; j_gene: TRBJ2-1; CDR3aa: CASSPRSGGNGYEQFF; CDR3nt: TGTGCCAGCAGCCCCCGGTCAGGGGGCAATGGGTATGAGCAGTTCTTC